What follows is one T cell receptor beta chain and its context. Its target is not known. The germline CDR1 and CDR2 sequences are LGHNA and YNFKEQ. CDR3 length equals 13 residues. The V and J ends lost 1 base and 5 bases respectively, with 8 bases between them. This specimen comes from a study of blood T cells in healthy people across ages. Whole-study findings and limits: The authors considered diversity estimates from one million T cells to be underestimates.

PCR was performed a second time for about 7 to 11 cycles using a sample-barcoded 5' primer and a J-beta primer mix. Each cDNA molecule was tagged by a template-switch adaptor with 12 random nucleotides. TCRdb reanalysed the 5' RACE reads using MiXCR and keeps one entry per CDR3 protein. The sample has approximately 600,000 distinct CDR3 sequences, 45% to 65% seen once. Input material: blood. This receptor was identified in a man in his 60s in good health. This chain joins TRBV4-2 and TRBJ1-1; D uncertain. CDR3 loop: CASSQGIATEAFF. Here the CDR3 DNA reads TGTGCCAGCAGCCAAGGAATTGCGACTGAAGCTTTCTTT.